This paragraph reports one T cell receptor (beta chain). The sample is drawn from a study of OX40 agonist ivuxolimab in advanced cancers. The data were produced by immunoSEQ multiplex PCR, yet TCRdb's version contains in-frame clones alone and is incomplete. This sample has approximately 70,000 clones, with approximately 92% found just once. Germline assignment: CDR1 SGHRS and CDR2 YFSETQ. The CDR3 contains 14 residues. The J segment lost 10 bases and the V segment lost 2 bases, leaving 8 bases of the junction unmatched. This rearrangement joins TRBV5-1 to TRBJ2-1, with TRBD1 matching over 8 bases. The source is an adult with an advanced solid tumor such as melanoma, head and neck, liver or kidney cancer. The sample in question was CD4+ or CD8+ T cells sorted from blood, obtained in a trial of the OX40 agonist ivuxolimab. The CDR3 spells CASSLQGGVWEQFF. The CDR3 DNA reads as TGCGCCAGCAGCTTACAGGGGGGAGTATGGGAGCAGTTCTTC.